A single sample gave rise to the 2 T cell receptor beta chains below, sequenced in a study of T cells in localized non-small cell lung cancer. The protocol was immunoSEQ multiplex PCR, while the TCRdb copy is restricted to in-frame clones and leaves out a portion. The repertoire holds 53,000 or so clones, with over 80% as singletons. The specimen was peripheral blood mononuclear cells, collected before any cancer treatment. Receptor source: a man between 40 and 70 years old with stage III lung adenocarcinoma.

The V gene is TRBV23-1, the J gene TRBJ2-7; 8 bases line up with TRBD2. TRBV23-1 qualifies as an ORF whose function is uncertain. This CDR3 spans 14 amino acids. V was clipped by 7 bases and J by 2 bases; unmatched bases: 7. DNA of the CDR3: TGCGCCAGCACCCTGGAACTAGCGGCCTACGAGCAGTACTTC. Its protein product is CASTLELAAYEQYF.

The J gene is TRBJ2-3, the V gene TRBV29-1, with 7 bases aligning to TRBD2. The ends lost 4 bases at V and 1 base at J; junction bases unmatched: 2. The length of the CDR3 is 13 residues. The germline CDR1 and CDR2 sequences are SQVTM and ANQGSEA. The CDR3 loop reads CSVGTSGTDTQYF. CDR3 coding DNA: TGCAGCGTTGGAACTAGCGGCACAGATACGCAGTATTTT.